This TCR beta chain was obtained from a study of CD8 T cells in ankylosing spondylitis. Study results and limitations: Within ankylosing spondylitis blood, a TCR beta motif made up of eight or nine highly homologous variants appeared to be characteristic. Clones linked to the disease showed a CD8+ phenotype. They occurred at relatively low frequencies in peripheral blood.

This clonotype has at least ten counts. As yet, its antigen is unknown. CDR1 and CDR2 (germline): SGHRS, YFSETQ. The CDR3 spans 15 residues. Trimming took 4 bases from V and 2 from J; bases not matched to a gene: 4. Quantitative 5'-RACE with molecular barcodes produced the TCR beta libraries. TCRdb re-analysed the 5' RACE reads in MiXCR, keeping a single row per CDR3 protein. The sample contains hundreds of thousands of distinct CDR3 sequences, over 9.5% of which appear only once. The chain is built from TRBV5-1 and TRBJ2-5; 11 bases align to TRBD2. Specimen: blood, either unsorted or a sorted T cell fraction (not recorded which). This clonotype was sampled from a male donor with ankylosing spondylitis or in good health (not recorded which). This chain's CDR3 is CASSTGTSGQETQYF. In DNA, the CDR3 is TGCGCCAGCAGCACCGGGACTAGCGGTCAAGAGACCCAGTACTTC.